This TCR beta chain derives from a study of blood T cell repertoires in COVID-19. CDR3 size: 15 residues. After removal of 5 bases from V and 4 bases from J, the junction contained 10 bases not matched to a gene. Germline values: CDR1 SGHTA, CDR2 FQGNSA. TCRdb's copy holds only in-frame clones and misses some; the assay was immunoSEQ multiplex PCR. The sample consists of fewer than 200,000 clones, 80% to 90% of them appearing once. The chain has TRBV7-2 and TRBJ2-5; TRBD1 agrees at 7 bases. The clonotype originates from a man aged 45-65 years with active or convalescent COVID-19. The material sequenced was peripheral blood. The CDR3 nucleotides are TGTGCCAGCAGCCGGCAGGGGGTAGGAGGAGAGACCCAGTACTTC. It translates to CASSRQGVGGETQYF.